The TCR beta chain described here comes from a study of cytomegalovirus exposure and HLA in healthy donors. Study findings and constraints: There were some public TCRs occurring in many donors, but most TCR sequences were rare.

Donors likely had unrecorded immune exposures despite being nominally healthy when sampled. Note on this clone: The antigen remains undetermined.

Primers included in the PCR were 60 Vbeta and 13 Jbeta primers. Assay: immunoSEQ multiplex PCR; the TCRdb copy retains only in-frame clones and omits some. The sample holds 150,000 to 180,000 clones, 80% seen once. The CDR3 is made up of 13 amino acids. Germline CDR1 MNHEY, CDR2 SVGAGI. Trimming removed 1 base at V and 2 bases at J, with 5 bases between. The rearrangement uses TRBV6-5 and TRBJ1-2; tentative D call: TRBD1 (5 bases). This receptor was identified in a young man in good health and CMV-seropositive. The material sequenced was PBMCs. The chain's CDR3 is CASSYYRNYGYTF. The CDR3 DNA reads as TGTGCCAGCAGTTACTACAGGAACTATGGCTACACCTTC.